The entry that follows covers one T cell receptor beta chain sequence. The antigen remains undetermined. The data were obtained in a study of CD8 T cells in Susac syndrome. Overall study results and limits: Regarding the TCR sequencing and HLA analysis, the study admitted that a relatively small number of individuals were involved.

The sequenced target, TCR beta, came from blood CD8+ and CD4+ T cells. Negative isolation was applied to CD8+ and CD4+ T cells, and FACS enrichment was applied to TEMRA cells. RNA in amounts of roughly 0.5 to 1 ug was reverse transcribed with random hexamers. Across 54 Vbeta and 13 Jbeta, immunoSEQ multiplex PCR amplified TCR beta CDR3. TCRdb recomputed calls from the immunoSEQ multiplex PCR reads with MiXCR, one row per CDR3 protein. The sample has some 150,000 distinct CDR3 sequences; approximately 94% are singletons. This CDR3 contains 15 residues. Trimming cost V 1 base and J 5 bases; bases outside gene matches: 7. The V gene's germline CDR1 is GTSNPN and CDR2 SVGIG (reference sequence).

The source of this sequence is a human donor in good health. Sequencing was carried out using CD4+ T cells from PBMCs. V usage is TRBV30 and J usage is TRBJ2-1; 8 bases fit TRBD2. The CDR3, as DNA: TGTGCCTGGAGTGGGGGACTAGAAGGCAACAATGAGCAGTTCTTC. This encodes CAWSGGLEGNNEQFF.